This entry describes one TCR beta chain. Its antigen remains unidentified. The data stem from a study of cytomegalovirus exposure and HLA in healthy donors. Whole-study results and caveats: Earlier analysis found most TCR beta V segments productive about 87% or about 30% of the time. Exclusion applied to some V segments, including TRBV6-2 and TRBV6-3, as they were indistinguishable. Cytomegalovirus-associated TCR beta chains were listed, numbering roughly 150. The authors later found most CMV-associated TCR beta chains appeared HLA-restricted.

Unmatched junction bases numbered 4, after V lost 5 bases and J lost 2 bases. The CDR3 is made up of 16 amino acids. Germline assignment: CDR1 PRHDT and CDR2 FYEKMQ (reference sequence). The PCR used 60 Vbeta and 13 Jbeta primers. Assay used: immunoSEQ multiplex PCR; TCRdb lists only in-frame clones, some missing. The sample yields 150,000 or so clones, about 75% seen once. The sequence was collected from a woman in her forties or fifties in good health and CMV-seropositive. This chain links TRBV13 with TRBJ2-5; 14 nucleotides match TRBD2. Material: PBMCs. The CDR3 region is CASSMGTSGGQETQYF. CDR3 bases: TGTGCCAGCAGCATGGGGACTAGCGGGGGTCAAGAGACCCAGTACTTC. Full variable domain (outside the CDR3, taken from reference TRBV13 and TRBJ2-5): AAGVIQSPRHLIKEKRETATLKCYPIPRHDTVYWYQQGPGQDPQFLISFYEKMQSDKGSIPDRFSAQQFSDYHSELNMSSLELGDSALYFCASSMGTSGGQETQYFGPGTRLLVL.